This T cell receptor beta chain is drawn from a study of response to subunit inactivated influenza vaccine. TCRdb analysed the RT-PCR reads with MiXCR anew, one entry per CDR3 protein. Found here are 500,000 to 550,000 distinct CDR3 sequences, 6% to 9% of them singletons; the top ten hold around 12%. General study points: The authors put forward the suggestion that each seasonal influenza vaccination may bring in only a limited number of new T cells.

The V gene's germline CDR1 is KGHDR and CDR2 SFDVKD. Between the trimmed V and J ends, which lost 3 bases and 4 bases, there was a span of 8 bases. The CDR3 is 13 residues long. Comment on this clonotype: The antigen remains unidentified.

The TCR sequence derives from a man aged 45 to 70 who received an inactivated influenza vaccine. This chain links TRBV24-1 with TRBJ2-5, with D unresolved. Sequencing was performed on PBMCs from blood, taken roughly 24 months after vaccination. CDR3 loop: CATSDPNRETQYF. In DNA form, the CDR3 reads TGTGCCACCAGTGATCCCAACAGAGAGACCCAGTACTTC.